This TCR beta chain appears in the sequencing data of a study of cytotoxic CD8 clonotypes in ibrutinib-treated CLL. At the level of the study: Responses: some 24 partial, 2 complete; after median around 70 months, around 15 stayed remitted, some 12 progressed. On average, each sample had 255,043 productive templates and approximately 85,000 productive rearrangements.

Sequencing was performed with immunoSEQ multiplex PCR; in TCRdb, only in-frame clones are kept and a portion is missing. Found here are about 57,000 clones, 50% to 70% of them singletons; the top ten hold just over 20%. This clone was detected ten times or more. No antigen is known for it. CDR1 and CDR2 from the germline V gene are MNHEY and SVGAGI. Trimming took off 0 bases at V and 0 bases at J, with 8 bases between the two ends. This CDR3 is built from 15 residues. Notes on the study in general: Upon ibrutinib response clonality rose, and upon progression it fell back toward baseline. Baseline clonality, higher than in age-matched healthy donors, tracked circulating CD8+ T-cell counts.

The sequencing used PBMCs, collected after 24 months of ibrutinib treatment. The TCR was taken from a human donor with chronic lymphocytic leukemia. J is TRBJ2-5 and V is TRBV6-5, with a possible D match to TRBD2 (6 bases). CDR3 region: CASSYSGDYQETQYF. In DNA form, the CDR3 reads TGTGCCAGCAGTTACTCGGGGGACTACCAAGAGACCCAGTACTTC.